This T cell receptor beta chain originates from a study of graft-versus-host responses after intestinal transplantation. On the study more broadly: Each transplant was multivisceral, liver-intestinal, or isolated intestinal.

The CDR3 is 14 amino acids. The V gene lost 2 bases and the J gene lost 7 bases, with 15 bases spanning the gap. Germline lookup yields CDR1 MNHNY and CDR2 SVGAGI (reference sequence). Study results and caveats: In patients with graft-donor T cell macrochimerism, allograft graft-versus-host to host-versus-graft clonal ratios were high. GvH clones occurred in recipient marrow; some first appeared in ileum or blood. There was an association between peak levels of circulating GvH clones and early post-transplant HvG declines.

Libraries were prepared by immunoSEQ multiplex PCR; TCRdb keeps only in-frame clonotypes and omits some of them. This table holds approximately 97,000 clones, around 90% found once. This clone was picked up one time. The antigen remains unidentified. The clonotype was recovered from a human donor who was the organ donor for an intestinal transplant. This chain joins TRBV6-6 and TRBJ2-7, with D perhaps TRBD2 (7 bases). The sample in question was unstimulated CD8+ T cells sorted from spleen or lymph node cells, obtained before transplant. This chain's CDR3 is CASSYGGGGSEQYF. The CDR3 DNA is TGTGCCAGCAGTTACGGGGGGGGCGGTTCGGAGCAGTACTTC.